This T cell receptor (beta chain) was observed in a study of cytomegalovirus exposure and HLA in healthy donors. Vbeta (60) and Jbeta (13) primers were used in the PCR. Repertoires were generated with immunoSEQ multiplex PCR, while TCRdb's copy carries only in-frame clones and drops some. There are fewer than 250,000 clones in the sample; approximately 80% occur only once, and roughly 0.71% lies in the top ten. Whole-study results and caveats: TCR beta chains numbering some 160 were designated cytomegalovirus-associated. Researchers reported that three CMV-associated chains were confirmed in vitro as CMV antigen-specific. What was likely a sequencing artifact was a cluster of highly shared sequence variants. What a later analysis reportedly showed was that an Asian-associated ancestry cluster had fewer N-insertions than the roughly 670-donor mean.

As for this clone: The antigen remains unidentified.

Source material: PBMCs. The receptor comes from a boy between 2 and 10 years old in good health and CMV-seronegative.

CDR3 loop: CASSEGQVVAFF. Here the CDR3 DNA reads TGCGCCAGCAGTGAGGGGCAGGTTGTAGCTTTCTTT. The chain joins TRBV10-2 to TRBJ1-1; D is uncertain. Deletions cut 2 bases from V and 10 bases from J, with 11 bases between. This CDR3 spans 12 amino acids. Germline V gene sequence: CDR1 WSHSY, CDR2 SAAADI.